What follows are 2 T cell receptor beta chains derived from one specimen sequenced in a study of blood T cell repertoires in COVID-19. Data came from immunoSEQ multiplex PCR; TCRdb stores just in-frame clones and leaves some out. The sample has approximately 110,000 clones, more than 80% seen once. Source material: peripheral blood. These receptors all come from a human donor in a cohort sampled during active COVID-19.

The J gene is TRBJ1-5, the V gene TRBV2, with D tentatively TRBD1 (6 bases). The germline gives CDR1 SNHLY, CDR2 FYNNEI. Deletions cut 5 bases from V and 4 bases from J, with 6 bases between. This CDR3 has 12 residues. The CDR3 DNA reads TGTGCCAGCAGTCAGGGGAATCAGCCCCAGCATTTT. Translation: CASSQGNQPQHF.

The V and J genes are TRBV5-1 and TRBJ2-7; perhaps TRBD2 as D (5 bases). The CDR3 extends over 16 amino acids. Trimming stripped 3 bases from V and 4 bases from J, with 20 bases between. The germline V gene encodes CDR1 SGHRS and CDR2 YFSETQ. CDR3 nucleotides: TGCGCCAGCAGCTCCCATCTTTCGGGAATGGGGTACGAGCAGTACTTC. Translated, it gives CASSSHLSGMGYEQYF.